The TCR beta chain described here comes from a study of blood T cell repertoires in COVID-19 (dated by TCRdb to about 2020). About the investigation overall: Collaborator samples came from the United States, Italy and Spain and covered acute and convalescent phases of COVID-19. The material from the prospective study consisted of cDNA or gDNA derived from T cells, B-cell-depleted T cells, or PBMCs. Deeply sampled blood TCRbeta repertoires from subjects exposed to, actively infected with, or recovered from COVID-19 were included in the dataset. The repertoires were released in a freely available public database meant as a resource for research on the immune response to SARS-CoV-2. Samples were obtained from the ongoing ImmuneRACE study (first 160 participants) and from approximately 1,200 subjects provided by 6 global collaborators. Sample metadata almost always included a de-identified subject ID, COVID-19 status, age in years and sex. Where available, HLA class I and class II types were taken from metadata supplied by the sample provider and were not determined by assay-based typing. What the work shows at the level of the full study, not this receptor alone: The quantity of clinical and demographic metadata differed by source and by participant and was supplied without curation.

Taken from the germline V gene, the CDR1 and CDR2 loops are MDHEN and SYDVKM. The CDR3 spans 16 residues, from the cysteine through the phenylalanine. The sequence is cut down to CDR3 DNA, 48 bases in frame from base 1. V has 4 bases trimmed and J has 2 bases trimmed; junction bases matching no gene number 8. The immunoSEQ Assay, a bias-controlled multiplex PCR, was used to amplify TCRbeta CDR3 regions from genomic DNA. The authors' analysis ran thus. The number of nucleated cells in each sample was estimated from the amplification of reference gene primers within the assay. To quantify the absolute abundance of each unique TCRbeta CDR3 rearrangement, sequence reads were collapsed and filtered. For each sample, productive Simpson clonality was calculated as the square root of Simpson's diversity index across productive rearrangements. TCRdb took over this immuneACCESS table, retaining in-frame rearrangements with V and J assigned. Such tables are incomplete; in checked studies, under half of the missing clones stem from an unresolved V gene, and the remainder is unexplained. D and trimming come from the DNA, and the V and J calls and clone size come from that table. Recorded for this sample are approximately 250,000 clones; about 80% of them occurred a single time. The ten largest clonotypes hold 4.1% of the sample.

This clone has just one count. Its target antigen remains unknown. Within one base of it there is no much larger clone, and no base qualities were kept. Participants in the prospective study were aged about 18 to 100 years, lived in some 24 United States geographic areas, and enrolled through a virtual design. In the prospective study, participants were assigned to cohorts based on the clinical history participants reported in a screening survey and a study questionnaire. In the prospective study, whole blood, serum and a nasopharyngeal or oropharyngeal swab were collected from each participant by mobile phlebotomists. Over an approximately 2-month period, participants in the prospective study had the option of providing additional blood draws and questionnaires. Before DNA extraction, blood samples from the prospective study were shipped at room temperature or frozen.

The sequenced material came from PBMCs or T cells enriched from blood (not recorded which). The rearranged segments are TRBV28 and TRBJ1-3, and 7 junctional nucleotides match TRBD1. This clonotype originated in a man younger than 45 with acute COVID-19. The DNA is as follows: TGTGCCAGCAGTTCTGGGACAGAGTGGACTGGAAACACCATATATTTT. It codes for CASSSGTEWTGNTIYF.